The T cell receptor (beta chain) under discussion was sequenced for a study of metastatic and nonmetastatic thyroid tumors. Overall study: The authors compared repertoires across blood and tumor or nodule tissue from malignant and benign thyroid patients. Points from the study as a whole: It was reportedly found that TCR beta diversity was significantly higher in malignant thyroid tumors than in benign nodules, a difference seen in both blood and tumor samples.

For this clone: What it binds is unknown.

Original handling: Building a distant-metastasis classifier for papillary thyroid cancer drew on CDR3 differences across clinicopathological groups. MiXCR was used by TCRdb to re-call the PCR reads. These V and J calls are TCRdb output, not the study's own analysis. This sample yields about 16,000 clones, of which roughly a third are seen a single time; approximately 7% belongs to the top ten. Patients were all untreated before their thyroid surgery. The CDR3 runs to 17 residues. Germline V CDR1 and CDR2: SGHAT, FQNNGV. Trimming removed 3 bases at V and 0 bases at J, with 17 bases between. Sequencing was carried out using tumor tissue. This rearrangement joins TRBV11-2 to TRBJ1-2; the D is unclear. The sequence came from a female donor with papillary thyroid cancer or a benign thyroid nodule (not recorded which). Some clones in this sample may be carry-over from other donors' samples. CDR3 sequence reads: CASSFTPETGANYGYTF. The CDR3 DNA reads TGTGCCAGCAGCTTCACCCCCGAGACGGGAGCTAACTATGGCTACACCTTC.